These 4 T cell receptor beta chains were all obtained from the same sample, sequenced in a study of control samples from healthy donors and cancer patients. Clones were sequenced by immunoSEQ multiplex PCR, and TCRdb holds only the in-frame ones, with some missing. The sample carries 100,000 to 150,000 clones, roughly 87% recorded once. Sequencing was carried out using blood. These receptors originate from a man aged 18 to 30 in good health.

The chain has TRBV7-9 and TRBJ1-4; tentative D call: TRBD1 (6 bases). The V end lost 5 bases, the J end lost 0 bases, and 13 bases lay between the germline ends. Germline V lookup: CDR1 SEHNR, CDR2 FQNEAQ (reference sequence). The CDR3 has 16 residues. CDR3 residues: CASSAQGTATNEKLFF. The CDR3 nucleotides read TGTGCCAGCAGCGCCCAGGGGACCGCAACTAATGAAAAACTGTTTTTT.

In its sample, this clone was seen a few times. The chain has TRBV7-3 and TRBJ2-2; possible D gene TRBD1, 6 bases. CDR3 length: 15 amino acids. The germline V gene encodes CDR1 SGHTA and CDR2 FQGTGA. The ends were cut back, 5 bases at V and 0 bases at J, with 10 bases in the middle. The CDR3 sequence is CASSPTGSNTGELFF. In nucleotides, the CDR3 is TGTGCCAGCAGCCCTACAGGGTCGAACACCGGGGAGCTGTTTTTT.

This rearrangement joins TRBV13 to TRBJ2-6, with D uncertain. The CDR3 is 15 residues long. The germline V and J ends were trimmed by 1 base and 0 bases, with 4 bases remaining between them. Germline V gene lookup returns CDR1 PRHDT and CDR2 FYEKMQ (reference sequence). The CDR3 here is CASSLVGSGANVLTF. CDR3 DNA sequence: TGTGCCAGCAGCTTAGTTGGCTCTGGGGCCAACGTCCTGACTTTC.

V gene TRBV5-1 combines with J gene TRBJ2-7, with a weak D call TRBD2 (5 bases). CDR1 is SGHRS, CDR2 YFSETQ, per germline. This CDR3 has 13 residues. Deletions cut 2 bases from V and 4 bases from J, with 10 bases between. CDR3 DNA sequence: TGCGCCAGCAGCTTATGGACTGCATACGAGCAGTACTTC. This gives the protein CASSLWTAYEQYF.